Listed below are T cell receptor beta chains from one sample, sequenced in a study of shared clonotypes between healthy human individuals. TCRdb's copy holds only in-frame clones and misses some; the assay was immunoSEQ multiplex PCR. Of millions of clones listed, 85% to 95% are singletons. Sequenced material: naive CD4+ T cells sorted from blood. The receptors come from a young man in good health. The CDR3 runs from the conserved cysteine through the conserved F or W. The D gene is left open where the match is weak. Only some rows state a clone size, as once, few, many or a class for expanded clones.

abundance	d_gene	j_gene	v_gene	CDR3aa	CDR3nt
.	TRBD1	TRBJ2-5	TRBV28	CASRRPGQGFQETQYF	TGTGCCAGCAGACGACCGGGACAGGGGTTTCAAGAGACCCAGTACTTC
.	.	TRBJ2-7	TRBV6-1	CASSPVGGGYEQYF	TGTGCCAGCAGCCCGGTAGGGGGGGGTTACGAGCAGTACTTC
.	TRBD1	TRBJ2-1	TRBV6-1	CASSERDRGRGGNEQFF	TGTGCCAGCAGTGAAAGGGACAGGGGTCGGGGGGGGAATGAGCAGTTCTTC
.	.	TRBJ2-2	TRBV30	CAWISGQGVIGELFF	TGTGCCTGGATATCCGGACAAGGGGTAATCGGGGAGCTGTTTTTT
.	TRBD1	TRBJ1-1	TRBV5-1	CASSDDRVGAEAFF	TGCGCCAGCAGCGACGACAGGGTAGGGGCTGAAGCTTTCTTT
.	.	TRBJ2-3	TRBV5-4	CASREAGTPTDTQYF	TGTGCCAGCAGGGAGGCCGGGACACCCACAGATACGCAGTATTTT
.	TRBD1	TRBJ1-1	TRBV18	CASSPPGQGTMNTEAFF	TGTGCCAGCTCACCACCGGGACAGGGTACAATGAACACTGAAGCTTTCTTT
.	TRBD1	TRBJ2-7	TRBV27	CASSLSTGLYEQYF	TGTGCCAGCAGTTTATCGACAGGGCTTTACGAGCAGTACTTC
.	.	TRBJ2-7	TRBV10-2	CASSDSGGASYEQYF	TGCGCCAGCAGTGATAGTGGGGGCGCATCCTACGAGCAGTACTTC
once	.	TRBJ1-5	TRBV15	CATSRARMVGPQHF	TGTGCCACCAGCAGGGCGCGGATGGTTGGGCCCCAGCATTTT
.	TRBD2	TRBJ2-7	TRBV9	CASSLAGHSYEQYF	TGTGCCAGCAGCTTAGCGGGGCATTCCTACGAGCAGTACTTC
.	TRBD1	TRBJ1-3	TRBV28	CASQRTGPAGNTIYF	TGTGCCAGCCAGAGGACAGGGCCGGCTGGAAACACCATATATTTT
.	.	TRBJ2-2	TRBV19	CASTQRRPNTGELFF	TGTGCCAGTACCCAGAGGCGGCCGAACACCGGGGAGCTGTTTTTT
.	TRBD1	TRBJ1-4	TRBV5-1	CASSFGQGGEKLFF	TGCGCCAGCAGCTTTGGACAGGGGGGCGAAAAACTGTTTTTT
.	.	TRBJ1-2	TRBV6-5	CASRTTFGGGYTF	TGTGCCAGCAGGACTACATTCGGGGGAGGCTACACCTTC
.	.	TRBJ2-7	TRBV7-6	CASSPRIYEQYF	TGTGCCAGCAGCCCACGGATCTACGAGCAGTACTTC
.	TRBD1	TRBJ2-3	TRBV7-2	CASSQDRGPTDTQYF	TGTGCCAGCAGCCAGGACAGGGGACCCACAGATACGCAGTATTTT
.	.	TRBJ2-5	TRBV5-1	CASSLGRAGETQYF	TGCGCCAGCAGCTTGGGCAGGGCAGGGGAGACCCAGTACTTC
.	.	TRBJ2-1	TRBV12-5	CASGLVKPGDNEQFF	TGTGCTAGTGGTTTGGTCAAGCCAGGGGACAATGAGCAGTTCTTC
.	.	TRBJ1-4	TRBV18	CASSPPMQAGEKLFF	TGTGCCAGCTCACCACCGATGCAGGCCGGTGAAAAACTGTTTTTT
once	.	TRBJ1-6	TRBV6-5	CASSSISNSPLHF	TGTGCCAGCAGTTCCATCTCAAATTCACCCCTCCACTTT
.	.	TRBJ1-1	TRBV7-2	CASSKVTQGNTEAFF	TGTGCCAGCAGCAAGGTTACTCAGGGGAACACTGAAGCTTTCTTT
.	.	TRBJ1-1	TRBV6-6	CASTQWGTEAFF	TGTGCCAGCACCCAATGGGGGACTGAAGCTTTCTTT
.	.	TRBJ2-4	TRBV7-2	CASSFSGGQVKNIQYF	TGTGCCAGCAGCTTTTCTGGGGGGCAAGTCAAAAACATTCAGTACTTC
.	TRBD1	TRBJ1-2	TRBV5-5	CASSLLTGSYGYTF	TGTGCCAGCAGCTTACTGACAGGGTCCTATGGCTACACCTTC
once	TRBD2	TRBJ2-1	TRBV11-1	CASSWGLAGDNEQFF	TGTGCCAGCAGCTGGGGACTAGCGGGGGACAATGAGCAGTTCTTC
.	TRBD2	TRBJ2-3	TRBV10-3	CAISQEGLAGGDTQYF	TGTGCCATCAGCCAAGAGGGCCTAGCGGGGGGAGATACGCAGTATTTT
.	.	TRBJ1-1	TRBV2	CASSVDGNTEAFF	TGTGCCAGCAGTGTGGACGGGAACACTGAAGCTTTCTTT
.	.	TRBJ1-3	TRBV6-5	CASRTLGNTIYF	TGTGCCAGCAGGACTCTAGGAAACACCATATATTTT
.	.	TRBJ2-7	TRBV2	CASSEGAVRSYEQYF	TGTGCCAGCAGTGAAGGTGCTGTTCGTTCCTACGAGCAGTACTTC
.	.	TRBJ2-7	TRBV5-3	CARSLQALDEQYF	TGTGCCAGAAGCTTGCAGGCCTTGGACGAGCAGTACTTC
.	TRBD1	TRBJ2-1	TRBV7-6	CASSPTGQGGNEQFF	TGTGCCAGCAGCCCGACGGGACAGGGAGGGAATGAGCAGTTCTTC